Listed here are 29 T cell receptor beta chains from one sample, sequenced in a study of OX40 agonist ivuxolimab in advanced cancers. Data came from immunoSEQ multiplex PCR; TCRdb stores just in-frame clones and leaves some out. The table includes 60,000 to 80,000 clones, about nine tenths detected once. The sequenced sample was CD4+ or CD8+ T cells sorted from blood, obtained in a trial of the OX40 agonist ivuxolimab. Receptors were obtained from an adult with an advanced solid tumor such as melanoma, head and neck, liver or kidney cancer.

The V gene is TRBV14, the J gene TRBJ2-7; 10 bases fit TRBD2. The CDR3 has 15 residues. Germline-derived CDR1 and CDR2 are SGHDN and FVKESK. Trimming cost V 6 bases and J 1 base; bases outside gene matches: 6. The CDR3 is CASSRYSGGSYEQYF. The CDR3 nucleotides are TGTGCCAGCAGTCGCTATAGCGGGGGGTCCTACGAGCAGTACTTC. Based on the CDR3 plus reference TRBV14 and TRBJ2-7, the full variable domain is EAGVTQFPSHSVIEKGQTVTLRCDPISGHDNLYWYRRVMGKEIKFLLHFVKESKQDESGMPNNRFLAERTGGTYSTLKVQPAELEDSGVYFCASSRYSGGSYEQYFGPGTRLTVT.

The V call is TRBV4-1, the J call TRBJ1-2; perhaps TRBD1 as D (5 bases). This CDR3 contains 13 residues. Germline assignment: CDR1 MGHRA and CDR2 YSYEKL. V was clipped by 5 bases and J by 8 bases, with 15 bases between them. The CDR3 loop reads CASSARDLRGYTF. In nucleotides, the CDR3 is TGCGCCAGCAGCGCCCGGGACCTTAGGGGCTACACCTTC.

The chain has TRBV7-9 and TRBJ2-2; D remains ambiguous. Per the germline V gene, CDR1 is SEHNR and CDR2 is FQNEAQ (reference sequence). This CDR3 comprises 12 residues. V lost 6 bases and J lost 1, with 3 bases in between. CDR3 in DNA: TGTGCCAGCAGTTTGAACACCGGGGAGCTGTTTTTT. This gives the protein CASSLNTGELFF.

The J gene is TRBJ1-6, the V gene TRBV4-3, with D possibly matching TRBD1 (6 bases). The CDR3 length is 14 residues. The ends were cut back, 8 bases at V and 10 bases at J, with 18 bases in the middle. Germline values: CDR1 LGHNA, CDR2 YSLEER. CDR3 sequence: CASGTEGGGSPLHF. CDR3 coding DNA: TGCGCCAGCGGTACCGAGGGGGGAGGCTCACCCCTCCACTTT.

This sequence joins TRBV7-2 and TRBJ2-3; 9 bases are a match to TRBD1. In germline, CDR1 is SGHTA, CDR2 FQGNSA. V shed 1 base and J 3 bases; nucleotides not matched to a gene: 2. This CDR3 region has 15 residues. The CDR3 reads CASSLEGTGTDTQYF. CDR3 in DNA: TGTGCCAGCAGCTTAGAGGGGACAGGGACAGATACGCAGTATTTT.

The chain links TRBV18 to TRBJ2-2, with TRBD1 matching over 7 bases. The V gene end was trimmed by 3 bases and the J gene end by 0 bases; junction bases not matched to a gene: 1. This CDR3 region has 15 residues. The germline V gene encodes CDR1 KGHSH and CDR2 LQKENI. In DNA form, the CDR3 reads TGTGCCAGCTCACCCGGGACAGCGAACACCGGGGAGCTGTTTTTT. Amino acid sequence: CASSPGTANTGELFF.

This sequence joins TRBV6-1 and TRBJ2-4, with D possibly TRBD2 on 7 matching bases. Germline assignment: CDR1 MNHNS and CDR2 SASEGT. V gave up 4 bases and J gave up 3 bases, with 13 bases separating them. The CDR3 has 15 amino acids. The CDR3 is CASSVGGRGKNIQYF. The CDR3 DNA is TGTGCCAGCAGTGTCGGGGGGCGGGGCAAAAACATTCAGTACTTC.

The V and J genes are TRBV4-2 and TRBJ1-5; weak D call: TRBD1 (5 bases). The CDR3 has 15 amino acids. Germline lookup yields CDR1 LGHNA and CDR2 YNFKEQ. V gave up 2 bases and J gave up 3 bases, with 11 bases separating them. This chain's CDR3 is CASSQTGSLNQPQHF. DNA of the CDR3: TGTGCCAGCAGCCAAACAGGATCTCTCAATCAGCCCCAGCATTTT.

This clone was detected once. This chain joins TRBV9 and TRBJ2-6; D is uncertain. Trimming shortened V by 0 bases and J by 0 bases, and 4 bases separated the two germline ends. CDR1 and CDR2 (germline): SGDLS, YYNGEE. This CDR3 has 15 residues. DNA for the CDR3: TGTGCCAGCAGCGTAGGACTCTCTGGGGCCAACGTCCTGACTTTC. This gives the protein CASSVGLSGANVLTF.

This chain connects TRBV7-9 to TRBJ1-1; D uncertain. The germline V gene encodes CDR1 SEHNR and CDR2 FQNEAQ (reference sequence). Trimming pared 1 base from V and 0 bases from J, leaving 6 bases between. This CDR3 has 14 amino acids. In DNA form, the CDR3 reads TGTGCCAGCAGCTTAGGGCACTTGAACACTGAAGCTTTCTTT. Protein: CASSLGHLNTEAFF.

The chain uses TRBV7-2 and TRBJ2-1; D perhaps matches TRBD2 (7 bases). The CDR3 is 17 amino acids. V lost 0 bases and J 6 bases, leaving 18 bases between the germline ends. Germline CDR1 is SGHTA and CDR2 is FQGNSA. The CDR3 reads CASSLALPGGHSNEQFF. As DNA, the CDR3 is TGTGCCAGCAGCTTAGCACTTCCGGGGGGCCATTCCAATGAGCAGTTCTTC.

This rearrangement joins TRBV28 to TRBJ1-1, with D unclear. The CDR3 length is 17 residues. The germline V and J ends were trimmed by 5 bases and 0 bases, with 19 bases remaining between them. CDR1 is MDHEN, CDR2 SYDVKM, per germline. Here the CDR3 DNA reads TGTGCCAGCAGTATCCGACATTGGGCGGGAATGAACACTGAAGCTTTCTTT. Translating gives CASSIRHWAGMNTEAFF.

The chain uses TRBV29-1 and TRBJ2-3; 8 nucleotides match TRBD2. The CDR3 covers 13 residues. Germline V gene lookup returns CDR1 SQVTM and CDR2 ANQGSEA. J gave up 2 bases and V 8 bases, and 6 bases lay outside the gene matches. The CDR3 sequence: CSLGTSLTDTQYF. In DNA form, the CDR3 reads TGCAGCCTCGGGACTAGTCTCACAGATACGCAGTATTTT.

V is TRBV18 and J is TRBJ2-1; D is possibly TRBD2 (5 bases). With 1 base removed from V and 5 bases from J, the gap between germline ends came to 9 bases. This CDR3 spans 14 amino acids. Germline V CDR1 and CDR2: KGHSH, LQKENI. The CDR3 nucleotides read TGTGCCAGCTCACCACGGGAGATCGACAATGAGCAGTTCTTC. This encodes CASSPREIDNEQFF.

V gene TRBV10-3 combines with J gene TRBJ2-6, with TRBD1 identical over 8 bases. The CDR3 runs 17 residues. Germline V gives CDR1 ENHRY, CDR2 SYGVKD. With V trimmed by 10 bases and J by 0 bases, 11 bases remained unmatched. The CDR3 spells CATLAGQGISGANVLTF. The CDR3 nucleotides are TGTGCCACCCTGGCAGGACAGGGAATCTCTGGGGCCAACGTCCTGACTTTC.

V and J are TRBV9 and TRBJ1-4; D not certain. The CDR3 contains 15 residues. Germline values: CDR1 SGDLS, CDR2 YYNGEE. Trimming removed 0 bases at V and 0 bases at J, with 6 bases between. The DNA for the CDR3 is TGTGCCAGCAGCGTAGGCCTGGCAACTAATGAAAAACTGTTTTTT. Translation: CASSVGLATNEKLFF. The whole variable domain, filled in from reference TRBV9 and TRBJ1-4, reads DSGVTQTPKHLITATGQRVTLRCSPRSGDLSVYWYQQSLDQGLQFLIQYYNGEERAKGNILERFSAQQFPDLHSELNLSSLELGDSALYFCASSVGLATNEKLFFGSGTQLSVL.

This clone is termed medium-sized (0.01 to 0.1%). The gene calls are TRBV7-9 and TRBJ2-7, with D uncertain. The germline CDR1 and CDR2 sequences are SEHNR and FQNEAQ (reference sequence). The CDR3 consists of 13 residues. Between the trimmed V and J ends, which lost 1 base and 1 base, there was a span of 5 bases. The CDR3 loop reads CASSLVWSYEQYF. As DNA, the CDR3 is TGTGCCAGCAGCTTAGTATGGTCCTACGAGCAGTACTTC.

The chain couples TRBV4-1 to TRBJ2-7; 12 bases fit TRBD1. This CDR3 has 15 residues. V lost 4 bases to trimming and J lost 6 bases; unmatched junction nucleotides: 7. Per germline, CDR1 MGHRA and CDR2 YSYEKL. CDR3 protein: CASSRLGQGAGEQYF. The CDR3, as DNA: TGCGCCAGCAGCCGGTTGGGACAGGGGGCGGGCGAGCAGTACTTC.

This clone was seen just once. This chain uses TRBV6-5 with TRBJ2-3; 8 positions agree with TRBD1. V lost 6 bases, J lost 0 bases, and 5 bases stayed unmatched. This CDR3 has 15 amino acids. The germline V gene encodes CDR1 MNHEY and CDR2 SVGAGI. The CDR3 loop is CASSPGQASTDTQYF. The CDR3, as DNA: TGTGCCAGCAGCCCGGGACAGGCGAGCACAGATACGCAGTATTTT.

The chain couples TRBV29-1 to TRBJ2-1, with TRBD2 matching 10 bases. Germline loops: CDR1 SQVTM, CDR2 ANQGSEA. Losses at the gene ends were 4 bases for V and 11 bases for J; bases not matched to a gene: 5. There are 12 residues in the CDR3. For the CDR3, the DNA is TGCAGCGTTGGGGCTAGCGGGGGTCAGCAGTTCTTC. This translates into CSVGASGGQQFF.

This clone was recorded once. The chain employs TRBV27 and TRBJ2-1; D unclear. The germline V and J ends were trimmed by 4 bases and 4 bases, with 2 bases remaining between them. The CDR3 extends over 11 amino acids. CDR1 and CDR2 (germline): MNHEY, SMNVEV (reference sequence). The CDR3 spells CASSYYNEQFF. As DNA, the CDR3 is TGTGCCAGCAGTTATTACAATGAGCAGTTCTTC.

V gene TRBV5-4 combines with J gene TRBJ2-1; 8 bases fit TRBD1. CDR1 and CDR2 from the germline V gene are SGHNT and YYREEE (reference sequence). Trimming removed 4 bases from V and 7 bases from J; junction bases left unmatched: 10. The CDR3 is 15 residues long. The CDR3 spells CASSRPGGAPNEQFF. DNA of the CDR3: TGTGCCAGCAGCCGTCCAGGGGGCGCCCCTAATGAGCAGTTCTTC.

The chain links TRBV7-2 to TRBJ2-7; D unresolved. Trimming left V 4 bases short and J 8 bases short, with 12 bases between. From germline, CDR1 is SGHTA and CDR2 FQGNSA. The CDR3 is made up of 12 amino acids. This CDR3 reads CASSYSYEKQYF. CDR3 DNA: TGTGCCAGCAGCTACTCTTACGAGAAGCAGTACTTC.

This rearrangement joins TRBV7-9 to TRBJ1-1; TRBD1 matches 7 bases. J gave up 7 bases and V 5 bases, and 7 bases lay outside the gene matches. The CDR3 runs 13 residues. CDR1 is SEHNR and CDR2 is FQNEAQ in the germline V gene (reference sequence). CDR3 DNA: TGTGCCAGCAGCATCCGACAGGGTAATGAAGCTTTCTTT. Translated, it gives CASSIRQGNEAFF.

The count of this clone is one. V and J are TRBV28 and TRBJ2-5; 10 bases agree with TRBD1. CDR1 is MDHEN and CDR2 is SYDVKM in the germline V gene. Trimming cost V 6 bases and J 5 bases; bases outside gene matches: 6. The CDR3 consists of 14 residues. The CDR3 DNA sequence: TGTGCCAGCAGGAGGGACAGGGGATCCGAGACCCAGTACTTC. Translation gives CASRRDRGSETQYF.

V is TRBV12-5 and J is TRBJ1-6; D unclear. The germline V gene encodes CDR1 LGHNT and CDR2 FRNRAP. V lost 2 bases and J 11 bases, leaving 10 bases between the germline ends. There are 13 residues in the CDR3. The CDR3 nucleotides are TGTGCTAGTGGTTTGAACACGGTGACACCCCTCCACTTT. It specifies CASGLNTVTPLHF.

The rearrangement joins TRBV7-2 to TRBJ1-3, with a weak D call TRBD1 (6 bases). Germline CDR1 reads SGHTA; CDR2 reads FQGNSA. Trimming left V 0 bases short and J 1 base short, with 7 bases between. This CDR3 contains 15 residues. The CDR3 here is CASSLAGGSGNTIYF. CDR3 in DNA: TGTGCCAGCAGCTTAGCAGGGGGGTCTGGAAACACCATATATTTT.

This clone is a singleton in its sample. The chain carries TRBV11-2 and TRBJ2-2; D may match TRBD1 or TRBD2 (5 bases each). CDR3 size: 15 residues. Germline lookup yields CDR1 SGHAT and CDR2 FQNNGV. Trimming removed 5 bases from V and 0 bases from J, with 10 bases in between. CDR3: CASSRDGTNTGELFF. The CDR3 DNA reads as TGTGCCAGCAGCCGGGACGGGACGAACACCGGGGAGCTGTTTTTT.

V and J are TRBV7-3 and TRBJ1-3; D remains ambiguous. V was cut by 5 bases and J by 2 bases, with 10 bases left in between. The CDR3 loop spans 14 amino acids. From germline, CDR1 is SGHTA and CDR2 FQGTGA. The CDR3 here is CASSPGLPGNTIYF. The CDR3 region has the DNA TGTGCCAGCAGCCCAGGACTGCCTGGAAACACCATATATTTT.